Listed below are T cell receptor beta chains from one sample, sequenced in a study of T cells in localized non-small cell lung cancer. Here immunoSEQ multiplex PCR was the method, and the copy in TCRdb shows in-frame clones only, minus some. The sample includes 6,200 or so clones, 87% seen only once; the top ten take 15% to 20%. The specimen was peripheral blood, collected before any cancer treatment. The receptors originated from an older male donor with stage I lung adenocarcinoma. Each CDR3 is given without its conserved first and last residue. The D gene is left open where the match is weak. Clone sizes are given selectively: once, few, many, or a class where the clone is expanded.

clone_size	v_call	j_call	d_call	cdr3_aa
-	TRBV9	TRBJ2-1	-	ASSTSGTSSNEQF
-	TRBV2	TRBJ2-3	TRBD1	ASSEPGDREADTQY
-	TRBV6-1	TRBJ1-1	-	ASSEGAGEFAGTEAF
-	TRBV5-6	TRBJ1-6	-	ASSLNRDMYSPLH
-	TRBV4-1	TRBJ2-7	TRBD2	ASSQVWSGRRGEQY
-	TRBV25-1	TRBJ2-7	TRBD2	ASTSGGYYEQY
-	TRBV6-5	TRBJ2-1	-	ASSYGQGQF
once	TRBV29-1	TRBJ2-3	TRBD1	SVAWVRDSTTTDTQY
-	TRBV11-1	TRBJ2-5	-	ASSLQGRGSRETQY
-	TRBV6-5	TRBJ2-3	-	ASSPDGTDTQY
-	TRBV27	TRBJ2-7	-	ASSFSPRVGHEQY
-	TRBV4-1	TRBJ2-3	TRBD2	ASSPPPERERTDTQY
once	TRBV5-1	TRBJ2-3	-	ASSLAGLRTDTQY
-	TRBV7-2	TRBJ2-3	TRBD2	ASSQRLALSTDTQY
-	TRBV7-8	TRBJ1-1	-	ASSSGANTEAF
-	TRBV15	TRBJ2-3	-	ATSKTLLGGGPTDTQY
few	TRBV21-1	TRBJ1-2	-	ASSINRDRAGSNYGYT
-	TRBV4-1	TRBJ2-7	-	ASSPNERGDPGTAVAKHEQY
-	TRBV6-5	TRBJ1-3	-	ASGLGGAGNTIY
-	TRBV29-1	TRBJ2-7	TRBD2	SVGGDVRSYEQY
-	TRBV9	TRBJ2-2	-	ASTRSGTGELF
-	TRBV19	TRBJ2-1	TRBD2	ASSPRLAPDEQF
once	TRBV6-1	TRBJ2-7	-	ASSEAEDFGEQY
-	TRBV5-1	TRBJ1-1	-	ASSLGPSEAF
-	TRBV19	TRBJ2-7	-	ASSIVTAAEQY
-	TRBV4-2	TRBJ2-1	-	ASSPYLDNEQF
-	TRBV27	TRBJ2-2	TRBD1	ASSPGQGGELF
-	TRBV2	TRBJ2-7	-	ASRRQTYEQY
-	TRBV11-3	TRBJ2-5	-	ASSRMGETQY
-	TRBV19	TRBJ2-1	-	ASSIRGNEQF
few	TRBV27	TRBJ1-5	TRBD1	ASSSQHDDRGNQPQH
-	TRBV6-6	TRBJ2-3	TRBD1	ASSYPQGVDTQY
once	TRBV5-5	TRBJ2-6	-	ASSFVSSMASSGANVLT
-	TRBV5-4	TRBJ2-3	-	ASVGGPFGDTQY
-	TRBV15	TRBJ1-2	TRBD1	ATSRESQGAGGYT
-	TRBV30	TRBJ2-4	-	AWRTVQEDIQY
-	TRBV6-4	TRBJ2-6	-	ASSDSGPGANVLT
-	TRBV19	TRBJ1-3	-	ASSPRGSTLRNTIY
-	TRBV7-9	TRBJ1-1	-	ASSFGDTEAF
-	TRBV7-8	TRBJ2-3	TRBD2	ASSTVGLVVADTQY
-	TRBV4-1	TRBJ2-4	-	ASSQEGLVHGIQY
-	TRBV9	TRBJ2-7	-	ASSVYGAGYEQY
-	TRBV10-2	TRBJ1-4	-	ASSARGNEEKLF
few	TRBV11-2	TRBJ2-5	-	ASSFSDQETQY
once	TRBV19	TRBJ1-2	-	ASSGRDGYGYT
-	TRBV5-1	TRBJ1-6	-	ASSLGQGPNSPLH
-	TRBV7-9	TRBJ1-5	-	ASSLGFGQPQH
-	TRBV6-6	TRBJ2-7	TRBD2	ASKLGLTSGAYEQY
-	TRBV7-2	TRBJ2-3	-	ASSLPGTDTQY